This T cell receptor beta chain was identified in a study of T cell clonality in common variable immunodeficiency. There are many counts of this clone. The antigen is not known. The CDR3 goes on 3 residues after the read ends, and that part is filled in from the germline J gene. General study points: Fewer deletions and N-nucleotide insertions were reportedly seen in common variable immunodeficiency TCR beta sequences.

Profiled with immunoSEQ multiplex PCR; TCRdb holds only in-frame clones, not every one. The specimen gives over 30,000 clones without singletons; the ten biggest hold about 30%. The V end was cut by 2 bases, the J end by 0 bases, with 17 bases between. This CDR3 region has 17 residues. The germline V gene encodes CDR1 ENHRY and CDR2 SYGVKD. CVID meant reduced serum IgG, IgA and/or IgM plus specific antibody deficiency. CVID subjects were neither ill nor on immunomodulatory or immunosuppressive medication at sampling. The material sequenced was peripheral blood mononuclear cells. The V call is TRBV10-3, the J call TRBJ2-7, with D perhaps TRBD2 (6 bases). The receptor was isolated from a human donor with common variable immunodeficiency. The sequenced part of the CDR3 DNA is TGTGCCATCAGTGAGCAGGGATTCCTGGGGGGCTCCTACGAG. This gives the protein CAISEQGFLGGSYE. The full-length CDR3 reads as CAISEQGFLGGSYEQYF.